A selection of T cell receptor beta chains follows, all from one sample in a study of T cells after yellow fever vaccination. TCRdb independently ran MiXCR on the 5' RACE reads; one entry per CDR3 protein. Of hundreds of thousands of distinct CDR3 sequences detected, 9% to 15% appear once; the ten largest clones hold around 14%. The sample here was PBMCs, taken on the day of the yellow fever booster vaccination. These receptors all come from a man aged 30 to 39 who received the YFV17D yellow fever vaccine. CDR3s include the opening cysteine and the closing phenylalanine or tryptophan. The D gene is left open where the match is weak. Only part of the rows carry a size: once, few, many, or a class if the clone is expanded.

J | D | V | size | CDR3 | DNA
TRBJ1-1 | NA | TRBV5-1 | NA | CASSWGTGQIAEAFF | TGCGCCAGCAGCTGGGGTACAGGGCAGATTGCTGAAGCTTTCTTT
TRBJ2-1 | TRBD2 | TRBV20-1 | many | CSAEYLGTSGKSYNEQFF | TGCAGTGCGGAATACCTGGGGACTAGCGGGAAATCCTACAATGAGCAGTTCTTC
TRBJ2-7 | TRBD1 | TRBV3-1 | NA | CASSLRTGSRYEQYF | TGTGCCAGCAGCCTAAGGACAGGGAGCCGCTACGAGCAGTACTTC
TRBJ1-5 | NA | TRBV1 | few | CTSSVRDSGQSNQPQHF | TGCACCAGCAGCGTCAGGGACTCGGGTCAGAGCAATCAGCCCCAGCATTTT
TRBJ2-1 | NA | TRBV5-1 | few | CASSPGETNEQFF | TGCGCCAGCAGCCCCGGGGAAACCAATGAGCAGTTCTTC
TRBJ2-5 | NA | TRBV25-1 | NA | CASSAVRVGEETQYF | TGTGCCAGCAGTGCTGTAAGGGTAGGGGAAGAGACCCAGTACTTC
TRBJ2-5 | TRBD2 | TRBV7-9 | NA | CASSTPDLAVQETQYF | TGTGCCAGCAGCACCCCCGACCTAGCGGTCCAAGAGACCCAGTACTTC
TRBJ2-1 | NA | TRBV7-9 | many | CASSLLSLQQFF | TGTGCCAGCAGCTTACTATCCCTCCAGCAGTTCTTC
TRBJ1-1 | TRBD1 | TRBV3-1 | NA | CASSQGSRGFSPRPAFF | TGTGCCAGCAGCCAAGGATCCAGGGGGTTTTCCCCGAGGCCCGCTTTCTTT
TRBJ2-2 | NA | TRBV4-3 | few | CASSQGAAGGGGELFF | TGCGCCAGCAGCCAAGGGGCAGCAGGTGGGGGCGGGGAGCTGTTTTTT
TRBJ2-2 | TRBD2 | TRBV7-3 | NA | CASSPVSGYGLAWTGELFF | TGTGCCAGCAGCCCGGTCTCCGGATACGGACTAGCGTGGACCGGGGAGCTGTTTTTT
TRBJ2-3 | TRBD2 | TRBV9 | few | CASSVIAAGGTDTQYF | TGTGCCAGCAGCGTAATAGCAGCGGGAGGGACAGATACGCAGTATTTT
TRBJ2-1 | NA | TRBV29-1 | NA | CSAALASAYNEQFF | TGCAGCGCCGCACTAGCCAGCGCCTACAATGAGCAGTTCTTC
TRBJ1-6 | NA | TRBV7-9 | NA | CASSLQSNSPLHF | TGTGCCAGCAGCTTGCAGTCTAATTCACCCCTCCACTTT
TRBJ2-7 | NA | TRBV3-1 | NA | CASSQGSYYEQYF | TGTGCCAGCAGCCAAGGGTCCTACTACGAGCAGTACTTC
TRBJ2-3 | NA | TRBV5-6 | NA | CASSFQTGRDVDTQYF | TGTGCCAGCAGCTTCCAAACGGGGCGGGATGTGGATACGCAGTATTTT
TRBJ2-2 | NA | TRBV25-1 | NA | CASSQRTVTGELFF | TGTGCCAGCAGCCAAAGGACAGTCACCGGGGAGCTGTTTTTT
TRBJ2-7 | NA | TRBV7-3 | NA | CASSLTNADYEQYF | TGTGCCAGCAGCTTAACTAATGCGGACTACGAGCAGTACTTC
TRBJ2-1 | TRBD1 | TRBV25-1 | NA | CASSERTGPASYNEQFF | TGTGCCAGCAGTGAAAGGACAGGCCCTGCATCCTACAATGAGCAGTTCTTC
TRBJ2-2 | NA | TRBV10-2 | NA | CATPRGENTGELFF | TGCGCCACCCCGCGGGGAGAGAACACCGGGGAGCTGTTTTTT
TRBJ2-3 | NA | TRBV12-3/TRBV12-4 | NA | CASTTDGDTQYF | TGTGCCAGCACCACGGACGGCGATACGCAGTATTTT
TRBJ2-7 | NA | TRBV27 | NA | CASSLKGVAPYEQYF | TGTGCCAGCAGTCTTAAGGGAGTCGCCCCCTACGAGCAGTACTTC
TRBJ1-2 | TRBD1 | TRBV6-2/TRBV6-3 | few | CASSSLQGALVYGYTF | TGTGCCAGCAGCTCGCTCCAGGGGGCTTTGGTCTATGGCTACACCTTC
TRBJ2-3 | NA | TRBV6-5 | many | CASSFRTDKGVHTQYF | TGTGCCAGCAGTTTCCGGACAGACAAGGGCGTTCATACGCAGTATTTT
TRBJ2-1 | TRBD1 | TRBV5-6 | few | CASSLGDRKGDEQFF | TGTGCCAGCAGCTTGGGGGACAGAAAGGGCGATGAGCAGTTCTTC
TRBJ2-1 | TRBD1 | TRBV11-2 | few | CASSLVFGRGMQQFF | TGTGCCAGCAGCTTAGTGTTTGGCAGGGGGATGCAGCAGTTCTTC
TRBJ2-5 | NA | TRBV29-1 | few | CSVAEDQETQYF | TGCAGCGTTGCCGAGGACCAAGAGACCCAGTACTTC
TRBJ1-5 | TRBD1 | TRBV5-1 | few | CASSSAPGQGNQPQHF | TGCGCCAGCAGCTCGGCACCGGGACAGGGGAATCAGCCCCAGCATTTT
TRBJ2-7 | TRBD2 | TRBV28 | NA | CASTDGLAEPYEQYF | TGTGCCAGCACCGACGGGCTAGCGGAGCCGTACGAGCAGTACTTC
TRBJ2-1 | NA | TRBV14 | few | CASSQKLWGFNEQFF | TGTGCCAGCAGCCAAAAGCTGTGGGGCTTCAATGAGCAGTTCTTC
TRBJ1-2 | NA | TRBV5-6 | NA | CASSFSTETYTF | TGTGCCAGCAGCTTTTCGACCGAGACCTACACCTTC
TRBJ1-5 | NA | TRBV12-3/TRBV12-4 | few | CASSLTRTNQPQHF | TGTGCCAGCAGTTTAACCAGGACAAATCAGCCCCAGCATTTT
TRBJ2-3 | NA | TRBV6-2/TRBV6-3 | many | CASSPSDDTQYF | TGTGCCAGCAGTCCCTCCGACGATACGCAGTATTTT
TRBJ1-1 | TRBD1 | TRBV10-3 | few | CAVGEDRGGTEAFF | TGTGCCGTCGGGGAGGACAGGGGCGGCACTGAAGCTTTCTTT
TRBJ1-1 | TRBD1 | TRBV20-1 | NA | CSAASGSGGTEAFF | TGCAGTGCCGCGTCGGGTTCAGGGGGCACTGAAGCTTTCTTT
TRBJ2-1 | NA | TRBV11-3 | many | CASSTSDSNQFF | TGTGCCAGCAGCACCTCGGACTCCAACCAGTTCTTC
TRBJ2-6 | TRBD1 | TRBV20-1 | NA | CSAEGTASGANVLTF | TGCAGTGCAGAGGGGACAGCCTCTGGGGCCAACGTCCTGACTTTC
TRBJ2-3 | TRBD2 | TRBV12-3/TRBV12-4 | few | CASSFGLAGPADTQYF | TGTGCCAGCAGTTTCGGACTAGCGGGACCCGCAGATACGCAGTATTTT
TRBJ2-3 | TRBD2 | TRBV11-3 | few | CASSFGGGPQYF | TGTGCCAGCAGCTTCGGGGGGGGGCCGCAGTATTTT
TRBJ2-3 | TRBD1 | TRBV6-5 | NA | CASSSTGTATDTQYF | TGTGCCAGCAGTTCTACCGGGACAGCCACAGATACGCAGTATTTT
TRBJ2-2 | NA | TRBV7-2 | NA | CASSLVSRAGTGELFF | TGTGCCAGCAGCTTAGTATCTAGGGCCGGAACCGGGGAGCTGTTTTTT
TRBJ2-3 | NA | TRBV3-1 | many | CASSYRVSTDTQYF | TGTGCCAGCAGCTACAGGGTTAGCACAGATACGCAGTATTTT
TRBJ2-4 | NA | TRBV3-1 | few | CASSHIGSAKNIQYF | TGTGCCAGCAGCCATATCGGGAGCGCCAAAAACATTCAGTACTTC
TRBJ1-5 | NA | TRBV27 | NA | CASSETHSDSNQPQHF | TGTGCCAGCTCAGAAACTCACTCAGATAGCAATCAGCCCCAGCATTTT
TRBJ2-5 | TRBD2 | TRBV7-9 | many | CASSLTSGLQETQYF | TGTGCCAGCAGTTTAACTAGCGGCCTCCAAGAGACCCAGTACTTC
TRBJ2-5 | TRBD2 | TRBV5-1 | few | CASSSAVAGPQETQYF | TGCGCCAGCAGCTCCGCAGTAGCGGGACCCCAAGAGACCCAGTACTTC
TRBJ1-1 | NA | TRBV24-1 | few | CATSLGREAFF | TGTGCCACCAGTCTCGGGAGAGAAGCTTTCTTT
TRBJ2-1 | NA | TRBV6-5 | few | CASKGWHNEQFF | TGTGCCAGCAAAGGGTGGCACAATGAGCAGTTCTTC
TRBJ2-1 | TRBD2 | TRBV9 | NA | CASSGLLAGVGNEQFF | TGTGCCAGCAGCGGGCTACTAGCGGGAGTAGGTAATGAGCAGTTCTTC
TRBJ2-3 | TRBD2 | TRBV20-1 | NA | CSARTSGRADTQYF | TGCAGTGCTAGGACTAGCGGGAGAGCAGATACGCAGTATTTT
TRBJ2-7 | NA | TRBV5-1 | NA | CASKTGLDSGLPAYEQYF | TGCGCCAGCAAAACAGGATTAGACTCAGGACTACCTGCCTACGAGCAGTACTTC
TRBJ2-1 | TRBD2 | TRBV7-9 | NA | CASRPTSAGEQFF | TGTGCCAGCAGACCTACTAGCGCGGGTGAGCAGTTCTTC
TRBJ2-7 | TRBD1 | TRBV20-1 | few | CSAPDRATYEQYF | TGCAGTGCGCCGGACAGGGCAACCTACGAGCAGTACTTC
TRBJ1-6 | NA | TRBV4-3 | NA | CASSQVLGGAGSPLHF | TGCGCCAGCAGCCAAGTTTTGGGGGGGGCTGGTTCACCCCTCCACTTT
TRBJ1-5 | NA | TRBV30 | NA | CAWSTGFLGNQPQHF | TGTGCCTGGTCGACGGGGTTCCTGGGCAATCAGCCCCAGCATTTT